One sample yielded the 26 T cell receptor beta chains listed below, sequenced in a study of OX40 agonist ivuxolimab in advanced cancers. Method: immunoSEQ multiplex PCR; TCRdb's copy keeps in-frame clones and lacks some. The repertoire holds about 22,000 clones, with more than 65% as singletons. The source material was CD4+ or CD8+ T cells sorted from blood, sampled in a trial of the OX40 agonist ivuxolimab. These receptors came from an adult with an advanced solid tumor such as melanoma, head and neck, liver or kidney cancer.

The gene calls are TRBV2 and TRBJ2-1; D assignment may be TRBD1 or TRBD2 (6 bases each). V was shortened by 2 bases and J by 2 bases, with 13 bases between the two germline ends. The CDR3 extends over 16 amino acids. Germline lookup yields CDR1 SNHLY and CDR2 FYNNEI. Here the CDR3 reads CASSETWGATYNEQFF. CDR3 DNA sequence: TGTGCCAGCAGTGAAACGTGGGGGGCGACCTACAATGAGCAGTTCTTC.

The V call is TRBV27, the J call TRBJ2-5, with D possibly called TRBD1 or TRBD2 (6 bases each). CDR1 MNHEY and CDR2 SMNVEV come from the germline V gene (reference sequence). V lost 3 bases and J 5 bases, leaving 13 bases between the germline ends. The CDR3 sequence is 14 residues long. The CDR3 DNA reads TGTGCCAGCAGTTTGGGAGGAAGGGGGGAGACCCAGTACTTC. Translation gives CASSLGGRGETQYF.

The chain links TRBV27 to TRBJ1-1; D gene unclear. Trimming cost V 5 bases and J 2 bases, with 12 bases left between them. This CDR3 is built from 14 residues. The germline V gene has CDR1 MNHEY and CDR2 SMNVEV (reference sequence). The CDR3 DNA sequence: TGTGCCAGCAGTCGAACGGGGATTAACACTGAAGCTTTCTTT. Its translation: CASSRTGINTEAFF.

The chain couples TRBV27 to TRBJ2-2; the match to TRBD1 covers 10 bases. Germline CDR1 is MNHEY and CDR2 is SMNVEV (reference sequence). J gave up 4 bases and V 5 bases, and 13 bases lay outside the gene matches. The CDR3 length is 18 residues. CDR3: CASSPRHPGTGATGELFF. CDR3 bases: TGTGCCAGCAGTCCCCGACACCCGGGGACAGGGGCCACCGGGGAGCTGTTTTTT.

CDR3 in DNA: TGCGCCAGCAGCCAAGGAGGGACAGGGGGCGTATGGCGAATCGGGGAGCTGTTTTTT. It translates to CASSQGGTGGVWRIGELFF. The rearrangement links TRBV4-3 to TRBJ2-2, with TRBD1 matching 12 bases. This CDR3 region has 19 residues. The germline gives CDR1 LGHNA, CDR2 YSLEER. The J segment lost 7 bases and the V segment lost 1 base, leaving 13 bases of the junction unmatched.

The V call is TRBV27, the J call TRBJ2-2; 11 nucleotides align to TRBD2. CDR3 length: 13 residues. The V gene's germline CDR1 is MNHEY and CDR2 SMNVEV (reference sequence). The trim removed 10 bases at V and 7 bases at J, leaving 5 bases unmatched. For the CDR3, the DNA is TGTGCCACAGGGACTAGCGGATTCGGGGAGCTGTTTTTT. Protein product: CATGTSGFGELFF.

CDR3 bases: TGTGCCAGCAGTTTCGGCGCAGGGGCTGATGGCTACACCTTC. Encoded protein: CASSFGAGADGYTF. V and J are TRBV6-7 and TRBJ1-2, with D perhaps matching TRBD1 (6 bases). TRBV6-7 is sorted into the ORF group, with uncertain function. This CDR3 has 14 amino acids. Trimming took 4 bases from V and 6 from J, leaving 15 bases between them.

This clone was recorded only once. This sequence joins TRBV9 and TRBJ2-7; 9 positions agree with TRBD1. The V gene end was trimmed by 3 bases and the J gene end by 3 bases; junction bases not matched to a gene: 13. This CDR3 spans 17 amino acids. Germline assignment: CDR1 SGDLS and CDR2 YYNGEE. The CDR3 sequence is CASSAVEGTGIHYEQYF. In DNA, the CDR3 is TGTGCCAGCAGCGCAGTCGAGGGGACAGGGATCCACTACGAGCAGTACTTC.

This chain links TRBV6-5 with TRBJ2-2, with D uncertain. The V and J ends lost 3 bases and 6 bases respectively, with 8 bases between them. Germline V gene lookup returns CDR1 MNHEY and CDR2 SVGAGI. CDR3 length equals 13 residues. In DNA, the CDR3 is TGTGCCAGCAGTTATAGCAGTCCCGGGGAGCTGTTTTTT. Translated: CASSYSSPGELFF.

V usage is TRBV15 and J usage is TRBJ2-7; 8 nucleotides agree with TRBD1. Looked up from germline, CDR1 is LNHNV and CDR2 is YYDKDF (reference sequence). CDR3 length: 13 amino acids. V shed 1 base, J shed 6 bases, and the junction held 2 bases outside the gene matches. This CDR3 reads CATSRGQGPEQYF. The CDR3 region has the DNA TGTGCCACCAGCAGAGGACAGGGGCCCGAGCAGTACTTC.

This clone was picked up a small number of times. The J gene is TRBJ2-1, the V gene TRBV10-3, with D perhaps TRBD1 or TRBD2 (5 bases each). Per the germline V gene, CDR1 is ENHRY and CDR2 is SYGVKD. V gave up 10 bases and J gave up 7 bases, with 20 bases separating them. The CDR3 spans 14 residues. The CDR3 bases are TGTGCCACCTCCAGCCAGGGAGTGGGGAATGAGCAGTTCTTC. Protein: CATSSQGVGNEQFF.

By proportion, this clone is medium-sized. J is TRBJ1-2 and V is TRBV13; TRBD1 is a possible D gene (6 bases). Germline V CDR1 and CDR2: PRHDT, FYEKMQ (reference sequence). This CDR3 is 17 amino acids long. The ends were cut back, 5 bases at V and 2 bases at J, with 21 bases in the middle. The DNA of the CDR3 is TGTGCCAGCAGCCCCCCGGGGGGGCTGAAGGAAAACTATGGCTACACCTTC. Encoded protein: CASSPPGGLKENYGYTF.

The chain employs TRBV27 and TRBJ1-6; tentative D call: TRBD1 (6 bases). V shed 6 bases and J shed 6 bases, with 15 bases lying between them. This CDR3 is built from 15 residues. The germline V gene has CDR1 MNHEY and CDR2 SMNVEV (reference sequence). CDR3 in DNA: TGTGCCAGCAGGAGCTATCAGGGGTCTAATTCACCCCTCCACTTT. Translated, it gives CASRSYQGSNSPLHF.

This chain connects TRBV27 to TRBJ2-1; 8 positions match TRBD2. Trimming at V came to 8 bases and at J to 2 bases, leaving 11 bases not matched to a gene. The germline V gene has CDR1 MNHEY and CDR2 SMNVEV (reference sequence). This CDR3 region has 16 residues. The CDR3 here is CASAPSAGETYNEQFF. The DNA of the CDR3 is TGTGCCAGCGCCCCCTCAGCGGGGGAGACCTACAATGAGCAGTTCTTC.

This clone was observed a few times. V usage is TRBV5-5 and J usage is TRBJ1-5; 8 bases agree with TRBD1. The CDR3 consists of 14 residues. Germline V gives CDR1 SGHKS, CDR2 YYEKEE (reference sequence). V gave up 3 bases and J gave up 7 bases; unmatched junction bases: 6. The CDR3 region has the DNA TGTGCCAGCAGCTCCGACAGGGGATGGCAGCCCCAGCATTTT. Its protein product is CASSSDRGWQPQHF. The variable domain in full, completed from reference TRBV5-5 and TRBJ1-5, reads DAGVTQSPTHLIKTRGQQVTLRCSPISGHKSVSWYQQVLGQGPQFIFQYYEKEERGRGNFPDRFSARQFPNYSSELNVNALLLGDSALYLCASSSDRGWQPQHFGDGTRLSIL.

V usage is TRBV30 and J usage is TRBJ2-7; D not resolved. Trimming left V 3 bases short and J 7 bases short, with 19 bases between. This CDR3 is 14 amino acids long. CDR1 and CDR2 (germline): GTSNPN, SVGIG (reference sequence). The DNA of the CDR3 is TGTGCCTGGAGCGCCGTGAGGAACTACGGAGAGCAGTACTTC. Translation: CAWSAVRNYGEQYF.

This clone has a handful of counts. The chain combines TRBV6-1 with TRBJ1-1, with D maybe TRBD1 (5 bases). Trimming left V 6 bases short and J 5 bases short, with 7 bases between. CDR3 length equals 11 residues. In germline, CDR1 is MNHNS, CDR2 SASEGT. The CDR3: CASRGGTEAFF. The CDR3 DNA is TGTGCCAGCAGGGGGGGAACTGAAGCTTTCTTT.

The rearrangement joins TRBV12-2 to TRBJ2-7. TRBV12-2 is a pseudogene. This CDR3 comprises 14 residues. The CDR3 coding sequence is TGTGCAAGTCGCTTAGCTAGGGATTCCTACGAGCAGTACTTC. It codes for CASRLARDSYEQYF.

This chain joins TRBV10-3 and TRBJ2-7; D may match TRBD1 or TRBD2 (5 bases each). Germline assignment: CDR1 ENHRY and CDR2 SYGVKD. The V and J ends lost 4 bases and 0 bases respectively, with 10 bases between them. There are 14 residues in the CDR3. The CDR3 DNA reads TGTGCCATCAGTGTTGGGACGGTCTCCTACGAGCAGTACTTC. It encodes CAISVGTVSYEQYF.

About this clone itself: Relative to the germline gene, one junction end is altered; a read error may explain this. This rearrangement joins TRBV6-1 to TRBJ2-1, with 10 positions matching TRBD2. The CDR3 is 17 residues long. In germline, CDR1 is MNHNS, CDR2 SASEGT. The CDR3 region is CASREGDWSGGANEQFF. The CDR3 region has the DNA TGTGCCAGCAGGGAAGGGGATTGGAGCGGGGGGGCCAATGAGCAGTTCTTC.

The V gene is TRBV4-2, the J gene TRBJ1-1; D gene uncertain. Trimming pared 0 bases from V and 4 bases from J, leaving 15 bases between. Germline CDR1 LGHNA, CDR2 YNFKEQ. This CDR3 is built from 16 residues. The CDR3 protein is CASSQEQAGGFTEAFF. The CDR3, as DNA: TGTGCCAGCAGCCAAGAGCAGGCTGGTGGGTTCACTGAAGCTTTCTTT.

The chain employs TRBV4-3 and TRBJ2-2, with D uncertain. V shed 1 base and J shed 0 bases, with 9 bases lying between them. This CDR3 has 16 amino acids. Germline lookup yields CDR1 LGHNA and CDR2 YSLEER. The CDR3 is CASSQAFPSNTGELFF. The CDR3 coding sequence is TGCGCCAGCAGCCAAGCTTTCCCTTCGAACACCGGGGAGCTGTTTTTT.

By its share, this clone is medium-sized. The CDR3 region is CASSQVGGYDTQYF. For the CDR3, the DNA is TGTGCCAGCAGCCAAGTGGGGGGGTACGATACGCAGTATTTT. The gene calls are TRBV4-2 and TRBJ2-3; 7 nucleotides agree with TRBD2. This CDR3 comprises 14 residues. V shed 1 base, J shed 6 bases, and the junction held 4 bases outside the gene matches. Looked up from germline, CDR1 is LGHNA and CDR2 is YNFKEQ.

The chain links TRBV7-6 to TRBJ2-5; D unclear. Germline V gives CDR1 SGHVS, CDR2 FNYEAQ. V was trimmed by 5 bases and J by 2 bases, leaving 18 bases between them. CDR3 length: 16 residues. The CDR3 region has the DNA TGTGCCAGCAGCATAGGGCTCAGCTGGGCTCAAGAGACCCAGTACTTC. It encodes CASSIGLSWAQETQYF.

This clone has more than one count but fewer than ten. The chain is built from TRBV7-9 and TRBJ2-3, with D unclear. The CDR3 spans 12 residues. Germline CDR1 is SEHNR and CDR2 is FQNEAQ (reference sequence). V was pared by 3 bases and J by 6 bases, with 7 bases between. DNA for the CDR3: TGTGCCAGCAGCTTCGATTTCGATACGCAGTATTTT. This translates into CASSFDFDTQYF.

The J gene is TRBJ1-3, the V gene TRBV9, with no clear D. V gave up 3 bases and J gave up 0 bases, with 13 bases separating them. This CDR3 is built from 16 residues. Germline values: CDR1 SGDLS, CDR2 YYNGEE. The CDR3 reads CASSARHGNSGNTIYF. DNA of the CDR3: TGTGCCAGCAGCGCCAGGCACGGGAACTCTGGAAACACCATATATTTT.